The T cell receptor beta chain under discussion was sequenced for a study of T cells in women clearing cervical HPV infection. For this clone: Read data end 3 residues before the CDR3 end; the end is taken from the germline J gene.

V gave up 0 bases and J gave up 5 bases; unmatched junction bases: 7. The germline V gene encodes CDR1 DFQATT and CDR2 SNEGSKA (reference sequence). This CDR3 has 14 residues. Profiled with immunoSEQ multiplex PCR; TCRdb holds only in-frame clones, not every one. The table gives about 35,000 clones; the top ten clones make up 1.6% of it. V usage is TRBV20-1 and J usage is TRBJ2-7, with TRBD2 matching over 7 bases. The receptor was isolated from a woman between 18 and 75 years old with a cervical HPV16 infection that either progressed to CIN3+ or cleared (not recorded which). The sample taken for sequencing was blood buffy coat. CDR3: CSARDGGGSNEQYF. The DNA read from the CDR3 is TGCAGTGCTAGAGACGGTGGCGGGAGTAACGAG.